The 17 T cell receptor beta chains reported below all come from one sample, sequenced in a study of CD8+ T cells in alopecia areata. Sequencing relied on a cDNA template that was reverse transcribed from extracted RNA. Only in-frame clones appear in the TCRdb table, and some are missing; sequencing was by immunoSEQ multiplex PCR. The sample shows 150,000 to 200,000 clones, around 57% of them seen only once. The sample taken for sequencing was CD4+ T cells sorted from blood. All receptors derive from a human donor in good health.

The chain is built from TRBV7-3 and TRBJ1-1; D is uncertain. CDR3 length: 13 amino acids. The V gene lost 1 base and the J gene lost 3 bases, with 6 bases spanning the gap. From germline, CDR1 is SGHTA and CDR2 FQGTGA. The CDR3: CASSLRADTEAFF. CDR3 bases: TGTGCCAGCAGCTTAAGAGCCGACACTGAAGCTTTCTTT. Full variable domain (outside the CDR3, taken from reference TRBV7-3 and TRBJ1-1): GAGVSQTPSNKVTEKGKYVELRCDPISGHTALYWYRQSLGQGPEFLIYFQGTGAADDSGLPNDRFFAVRPEGSVSTLKIQRTERGDSAVYLCASSLRADTEAFFGQGTRLTVV.

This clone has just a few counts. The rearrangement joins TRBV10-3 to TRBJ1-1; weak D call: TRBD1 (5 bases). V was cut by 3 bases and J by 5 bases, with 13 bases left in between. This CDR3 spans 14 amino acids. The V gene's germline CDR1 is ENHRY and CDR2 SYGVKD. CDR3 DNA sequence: TGTGCCATCAGTGATACCGGGCGGGGGACTGAAGCTTTCTTT. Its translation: CAISDTGRGTEAFF.

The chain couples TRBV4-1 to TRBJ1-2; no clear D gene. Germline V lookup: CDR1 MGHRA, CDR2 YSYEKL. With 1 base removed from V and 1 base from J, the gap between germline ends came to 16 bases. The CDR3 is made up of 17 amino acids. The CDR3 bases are TGCGCCAGCAGCCAAGGGGAGCAGATACTCTTTAACTATGGCTACACCTTC. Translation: CASSQGEQILFNYGYTF.

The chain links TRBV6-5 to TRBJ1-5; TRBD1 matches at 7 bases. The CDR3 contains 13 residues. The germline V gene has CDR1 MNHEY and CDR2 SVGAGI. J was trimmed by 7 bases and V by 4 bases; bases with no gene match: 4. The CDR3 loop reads CASSSTGNQPQHF. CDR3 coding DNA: TGTGCCAGCAGTTCGACAGGGAACCAGCCCCAGCATTTT.

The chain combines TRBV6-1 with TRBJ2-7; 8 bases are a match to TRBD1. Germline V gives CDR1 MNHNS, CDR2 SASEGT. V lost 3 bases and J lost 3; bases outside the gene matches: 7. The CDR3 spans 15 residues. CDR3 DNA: TGTGCCAGCAGTGATGGGCAGGGGGCCTTCTACGAGCAGTACTTC. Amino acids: CASSDGQGAFYEQYF.

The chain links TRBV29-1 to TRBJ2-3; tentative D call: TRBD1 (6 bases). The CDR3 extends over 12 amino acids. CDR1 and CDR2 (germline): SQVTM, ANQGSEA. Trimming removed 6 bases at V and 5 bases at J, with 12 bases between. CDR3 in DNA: TGCAGCGTAACCAGACAGGAAGATACGCAGTATTTT. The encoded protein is CSVTRQEDTQYF.

In DNA form, the CDR3 reads TGCAGTGCTAGTCGTCAGGGAGGGCAGTTCTTC. Translated, it gives CSASRQGGQFF. V is TRBV20-1 and J is TRBJ2-1; TRBD2 is a possible D gene (6 bases). With 3 bases removed from V and 12 bases from J, the gap between germline ends came to 12 bases. The CDR3 contains 11 residues. Per the germline V gene, CDR1 is DFQATT and CDR2 is SNEGSKA (reference sequence).

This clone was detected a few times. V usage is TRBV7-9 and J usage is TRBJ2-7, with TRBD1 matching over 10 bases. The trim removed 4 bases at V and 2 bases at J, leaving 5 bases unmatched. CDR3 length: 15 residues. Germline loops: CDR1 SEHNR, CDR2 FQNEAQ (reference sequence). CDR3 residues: CASSWGQGNPYEQYF. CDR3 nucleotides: TGTGCCAGCAGCTGGGGACAGGGGAATCCCTACGAGCAGTACTTC.

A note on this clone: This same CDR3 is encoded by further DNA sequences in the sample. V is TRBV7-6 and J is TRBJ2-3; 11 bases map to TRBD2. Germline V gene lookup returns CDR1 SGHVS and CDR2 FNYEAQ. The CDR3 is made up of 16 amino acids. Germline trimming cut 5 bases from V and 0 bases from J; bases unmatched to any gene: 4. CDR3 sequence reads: CASSPVAGGSTDTQYF. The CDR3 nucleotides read TGTGCCAGCAGCCCTGTAGCGGGAGGGAGCACAGATACGCAGTATTTT.

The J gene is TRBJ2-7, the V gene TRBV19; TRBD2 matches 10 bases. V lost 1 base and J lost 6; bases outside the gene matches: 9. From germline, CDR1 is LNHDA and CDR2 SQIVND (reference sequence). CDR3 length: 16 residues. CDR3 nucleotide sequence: TGTGCCAGTAGTATAGGACCTAGCGGGAGCCGTTTCGAGCAGTACTTC. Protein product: CASSIGPSGSRFEQYF.

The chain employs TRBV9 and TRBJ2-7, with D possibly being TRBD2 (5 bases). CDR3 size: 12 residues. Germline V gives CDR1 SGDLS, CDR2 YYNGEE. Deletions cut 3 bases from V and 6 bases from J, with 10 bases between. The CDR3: CASSDQAGEQYF. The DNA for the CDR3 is TGTGCCAGCAGCGACCAGGCGGGCGAGCAGTACTTC. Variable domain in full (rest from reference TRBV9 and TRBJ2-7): DSGVTQTPKHLITATGQRVTLRCSPRSGDLSVYWYQQSLDQGLQFLIQYYNGEERAKGNILERFSAQQFPDLHSELNLSSLELGDSALYFCASSDQAGEQYFGPGTRLTVT.

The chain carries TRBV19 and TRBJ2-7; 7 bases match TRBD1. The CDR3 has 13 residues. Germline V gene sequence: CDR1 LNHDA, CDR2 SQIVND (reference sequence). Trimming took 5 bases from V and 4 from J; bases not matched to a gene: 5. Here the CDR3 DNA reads TGTGCCAGTAGTTTCGAGGGGGCTTACGAGCAGTACTTC. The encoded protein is CASSFEGAYEQYF. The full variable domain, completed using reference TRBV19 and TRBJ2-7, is DGGITQSPKYLFRKEGQNVTLSCEQNLNHDAMYWYRQDPGQGLRLIYYSQIVNDFQKGDIAEGYSVSREKKESFPLTVTSAQKNPTAFYLCASSFEGAYEQYFGPGTRLTVT.

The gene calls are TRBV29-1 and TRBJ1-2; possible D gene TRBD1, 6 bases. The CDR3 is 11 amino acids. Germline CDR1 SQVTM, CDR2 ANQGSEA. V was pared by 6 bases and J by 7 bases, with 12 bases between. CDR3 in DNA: TGCAGCGTAGGGCAGGGGATTGGCTACACCTTC. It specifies CSVGQGIGYTF. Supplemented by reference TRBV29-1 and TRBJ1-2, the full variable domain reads SAVISQKPSRDICQRGTSLTIQCQVDSQVTMMFWYRQQPGQSLTLIATANQGSEATYESGFVIDKFPISRPNLTFSTLTVSNMSPEDSSIYLCSVGQGIGYTFGSGTRLTVV.

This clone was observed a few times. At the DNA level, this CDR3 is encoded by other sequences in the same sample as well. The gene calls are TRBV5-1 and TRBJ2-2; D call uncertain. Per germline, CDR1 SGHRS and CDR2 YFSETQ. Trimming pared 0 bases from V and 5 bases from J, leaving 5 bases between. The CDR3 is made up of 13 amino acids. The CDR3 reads CASSLGNTGELFF. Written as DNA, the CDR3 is TGCGCCAGCAGCTTGGGAAATACCGGGGAGCTGTTTTTT.

CDR3 loop: CASSLGRSTGELFF. Written as DNA, the CDR3 is TGTGCCAGCAGCCTTGGGAGATCCACCGGGGAGCTGTTTTTT. This chain links TRBV6-6 with TRBJ2-2; maybe TRBD2 (5 bases). Trimming cost V 6 bases and J 4 bases, with 12 bases left between them. CDR1 is MNHNY, CDR2 SVGAGI, per germline (reference sequence). The CDR3 is made up of 14 amino acids.

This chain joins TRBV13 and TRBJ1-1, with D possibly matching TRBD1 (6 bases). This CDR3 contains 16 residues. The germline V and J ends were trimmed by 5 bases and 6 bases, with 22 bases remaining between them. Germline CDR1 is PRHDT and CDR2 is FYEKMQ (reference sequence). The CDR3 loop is CASSQSYREEGPEAFF. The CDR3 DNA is TGTGCCAGCAGCCAATCCTACAGGGAAGAGGGCCCTGAAGCTTTCTTT.

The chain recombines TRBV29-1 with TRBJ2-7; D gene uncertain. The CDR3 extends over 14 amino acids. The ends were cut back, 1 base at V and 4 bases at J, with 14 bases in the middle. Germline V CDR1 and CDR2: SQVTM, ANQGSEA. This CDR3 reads CSVEVPGLRYEQYF. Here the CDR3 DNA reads TGCAGCGTTGAAGTACCGGGCCTTCGTTACGAGCAGTACTTC.